The following is a T cell receptor (beta chain) sequence with its context. Time point in this sample: persistent/refractory GD, antithyroid drugs over 5 years with positive TRAb. After RNA was extracted from PBMCs, the TCR library was made from it. EDTA tubes received approximately 10 milliliters of drawn peripheral blood. The sample comes from a study of regulatory T cells in long-lasting Graves disease. V was clipped by 10 bases and J by 4 bases; unmatched bases: 14. CDR1 LNHNV and CDR2 YYDKDF come from the germline V gene (reference sequence). This CDR3 contains 15 residues. Construction of TCR beta libraries relied on iRepertoire HTBI primers and on Arm-PCR targeting CDR3 regions. TCRdb re-called the multiplex PCR reads through MiXCR, storing one row per CDR3 protein. The sample includes roughly 430,000 distinct CDR3 sequences, around 23% of them seen just once.

The specimen was peripheral blood mononuclear cells (PBMCs), collected when the disease was refractory, from a patient treated with antithyroid drugs. The TCR comes from a female donor with Graves disease. The J gene is TRBJ2-7, the V gene TRBV15, with TRBD1 identical over 9 bases. DNA for the CDR3: TGTGCCAGCAGTTTATCCGGGACAGGGTGGTACGAGCAGTACTTC. It encodes CASSLSGTGWYEQYF.